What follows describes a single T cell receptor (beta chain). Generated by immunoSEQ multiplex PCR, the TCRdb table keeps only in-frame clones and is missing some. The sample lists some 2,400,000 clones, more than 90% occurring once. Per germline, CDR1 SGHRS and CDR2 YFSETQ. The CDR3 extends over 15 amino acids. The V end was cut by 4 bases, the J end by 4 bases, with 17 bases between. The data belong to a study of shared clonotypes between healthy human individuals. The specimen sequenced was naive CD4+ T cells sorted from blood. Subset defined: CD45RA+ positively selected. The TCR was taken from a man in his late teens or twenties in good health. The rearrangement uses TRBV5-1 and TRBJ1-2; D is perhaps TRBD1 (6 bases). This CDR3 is CASSPHAGGLYGYTF. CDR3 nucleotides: TGCGCCAGCAGCCCACATGCGGGGGGCCTCTATGGCTACACCTTC.